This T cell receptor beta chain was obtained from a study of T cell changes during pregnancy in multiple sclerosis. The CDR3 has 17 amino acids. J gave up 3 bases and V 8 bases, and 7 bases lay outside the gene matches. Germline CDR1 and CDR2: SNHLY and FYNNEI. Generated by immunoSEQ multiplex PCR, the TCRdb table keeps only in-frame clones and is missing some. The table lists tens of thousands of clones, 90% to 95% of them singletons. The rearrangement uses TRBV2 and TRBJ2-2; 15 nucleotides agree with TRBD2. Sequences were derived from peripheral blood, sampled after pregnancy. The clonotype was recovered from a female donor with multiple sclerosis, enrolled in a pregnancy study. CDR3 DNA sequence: TGTGCCAGCGCCGGACTAGCGGGGGGGAAATACACCGGGGAGCTGTTTTTT. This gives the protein CASAGLAGGKYTGELFF.